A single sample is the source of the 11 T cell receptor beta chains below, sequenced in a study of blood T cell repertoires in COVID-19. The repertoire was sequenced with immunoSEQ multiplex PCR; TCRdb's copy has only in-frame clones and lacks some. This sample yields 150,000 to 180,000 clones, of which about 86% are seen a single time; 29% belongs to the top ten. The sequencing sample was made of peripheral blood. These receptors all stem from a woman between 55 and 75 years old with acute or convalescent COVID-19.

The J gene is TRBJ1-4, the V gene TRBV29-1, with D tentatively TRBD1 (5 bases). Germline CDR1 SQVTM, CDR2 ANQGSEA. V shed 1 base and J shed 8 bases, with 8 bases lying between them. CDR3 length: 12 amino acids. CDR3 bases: TGCAGCGTTGAAGGCGGGGACGAAAAACTGTTTTTT. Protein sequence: CSVEGGDEKLFF.

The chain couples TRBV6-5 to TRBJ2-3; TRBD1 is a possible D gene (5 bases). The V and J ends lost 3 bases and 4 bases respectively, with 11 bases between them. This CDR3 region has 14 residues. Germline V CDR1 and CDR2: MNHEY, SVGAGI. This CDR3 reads CASSYQGWADTQYF. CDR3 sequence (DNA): TGTGCCAGCAGTTATCAGGGTTGGGCAGATACGCAGTATTTT.

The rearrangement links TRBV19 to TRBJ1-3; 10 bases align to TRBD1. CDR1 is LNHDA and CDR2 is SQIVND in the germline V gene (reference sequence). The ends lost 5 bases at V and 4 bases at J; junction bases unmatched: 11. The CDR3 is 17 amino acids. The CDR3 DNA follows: TGTGCCAGTAGTTCCGGGACAGGGGTTTGGTCCGGAAACACCATATATTTT. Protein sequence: CASSSGTGVWSGNTIYF. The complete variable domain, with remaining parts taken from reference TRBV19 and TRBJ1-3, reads DGGITQSPKYLFRKEGQNVTLSCEQNLNHDAMYWYRQDPGQGLRLIYYSQIVNDFQKGDIAEGYSVSREKKESFPLTVTSAQKNPTAFYLCASSSGTGVWSGNTIYFGEGSWLTVV.

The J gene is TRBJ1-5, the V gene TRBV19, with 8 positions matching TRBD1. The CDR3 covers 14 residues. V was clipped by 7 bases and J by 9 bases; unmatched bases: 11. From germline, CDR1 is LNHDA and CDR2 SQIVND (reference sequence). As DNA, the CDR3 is TGTGCCAGTACAGGACGACAGGGGAGGATGCCCCAGCATTTT. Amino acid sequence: CASTGRQGRMPQHF.

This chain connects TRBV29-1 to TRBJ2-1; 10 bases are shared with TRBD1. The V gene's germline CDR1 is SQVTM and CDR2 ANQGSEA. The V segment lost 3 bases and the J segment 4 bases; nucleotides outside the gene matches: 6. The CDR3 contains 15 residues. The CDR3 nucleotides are TGCAGCGTTGACAGACCGGGACAGGGGTACAATGAGCAGTTCTTC. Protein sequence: CSVDRPGQGYNEQFF.

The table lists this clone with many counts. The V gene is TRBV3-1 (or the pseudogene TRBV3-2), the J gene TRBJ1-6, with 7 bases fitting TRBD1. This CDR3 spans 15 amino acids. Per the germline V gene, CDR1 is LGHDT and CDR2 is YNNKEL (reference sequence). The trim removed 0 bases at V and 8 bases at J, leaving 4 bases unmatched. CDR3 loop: CASSQDSGGYSPLHF. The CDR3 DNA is TGTGCCAGCAGCCAAGATTCAGGGGGTTATTCACCCCTCCACTTT.

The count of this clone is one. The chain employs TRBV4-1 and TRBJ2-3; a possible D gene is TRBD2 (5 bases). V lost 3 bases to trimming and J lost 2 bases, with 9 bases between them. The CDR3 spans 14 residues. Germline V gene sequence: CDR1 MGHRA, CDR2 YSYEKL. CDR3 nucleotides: TGCGCCAGCAGCCACGGACTGGTCACAGATACGCAGTATTTT. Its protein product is CASSHGLVTDTQYF.

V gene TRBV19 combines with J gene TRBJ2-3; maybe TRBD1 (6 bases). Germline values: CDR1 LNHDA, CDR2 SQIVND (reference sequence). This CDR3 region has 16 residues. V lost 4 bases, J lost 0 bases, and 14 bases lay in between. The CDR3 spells CASSTLGQGSTDTQYF. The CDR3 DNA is TGTGCCAGTAGTACCTTGGGACAAGGAAGCACAGATACGCAGTATTTT.

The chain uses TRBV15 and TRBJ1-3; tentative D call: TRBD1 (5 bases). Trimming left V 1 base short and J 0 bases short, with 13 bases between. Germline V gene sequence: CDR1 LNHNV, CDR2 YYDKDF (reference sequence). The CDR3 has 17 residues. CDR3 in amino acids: CATSRGGTGDSGNTIYF. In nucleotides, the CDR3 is TGTGCCACCAGCAGAGGTGGCACAGGTGACTCTGGAAACACCATATATTTT.

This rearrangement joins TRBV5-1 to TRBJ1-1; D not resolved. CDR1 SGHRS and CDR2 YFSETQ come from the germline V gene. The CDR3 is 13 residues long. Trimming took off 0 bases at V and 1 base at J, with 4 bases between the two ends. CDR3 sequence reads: CASSLEPNTEAFF. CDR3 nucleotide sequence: TGCGCCAGCAGCTTGGAGCCGAACACTGAAGCTTTCTTT.

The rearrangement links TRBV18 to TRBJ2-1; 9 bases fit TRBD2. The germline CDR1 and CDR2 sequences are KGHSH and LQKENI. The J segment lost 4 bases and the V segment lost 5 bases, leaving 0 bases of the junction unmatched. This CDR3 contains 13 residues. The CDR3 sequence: CASSSGGYNEQFF. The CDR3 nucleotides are TGTGCCAGCTCAAGCGGGGGGTACAATGAGCAGTTCTTC.